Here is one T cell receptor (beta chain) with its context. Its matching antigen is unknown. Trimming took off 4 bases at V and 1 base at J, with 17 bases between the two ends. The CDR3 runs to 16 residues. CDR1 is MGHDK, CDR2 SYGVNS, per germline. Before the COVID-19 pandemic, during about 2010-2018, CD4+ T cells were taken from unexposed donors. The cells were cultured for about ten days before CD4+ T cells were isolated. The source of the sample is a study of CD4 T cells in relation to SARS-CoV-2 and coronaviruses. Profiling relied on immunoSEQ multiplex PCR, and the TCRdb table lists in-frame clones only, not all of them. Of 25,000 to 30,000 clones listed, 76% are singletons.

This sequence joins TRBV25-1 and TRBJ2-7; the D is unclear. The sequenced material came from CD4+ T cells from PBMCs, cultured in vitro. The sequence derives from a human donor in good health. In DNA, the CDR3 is TGTGCCAGCAGTGGGGTCAATTCCCTGGGTTCCTACGAGCAGTACTTC. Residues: CASSGVNSLGSYEQYF.